Below, 17 T cell receptor beta chains from the same sample are listed, as sequenced in a study of response to subunit inactivated influenza vaccine. TCRdb re-analysed the RT-PCR reads in MiXCR, keeping a single row per CDR3 protein. This sample carries roughly 630,000 distinct CDR3 sequences, 12% to 15% of them seen once, and the ten largest clones take 7.5% to 8%. The material was PBMCs from blood, obtained 14 to 15 days before vaccination. The receptors come from a man in his forties or fifties who received an inactivated influenza vaccine.

The chain employs TRBV19 and TRBJ2-7; 9 positions agree with TRBD1. V gave up 6 bases and J gave up 2 bases; unmatched junction bases: 5. This CDR3 comprises 14 residues. CDR1 is LNHDA, CDR2 SQIVND, per germline (reference sequence). CDR3 DNA sequence: TGTGCCAGTAGCGCTGGACAGGGGCCCTACGAGCAGTACTTC. Amino acids: CASSAGQGPYEQYF. The full variable domain, with the rest looked up from reference TRBV19 and TRBJ2-7, is DGGITQSPKYLFRKEGQNVTLSCEQNLNHDAMYWYRQDPGQGLRLIYYSQIVNDFQKGDIAEGYSVSREKKESFPLTVTSAQKNPTAFYLCASSAGQGPYEQYFGPGTRLTVT.

There are a few counts of this clonotype. The CDR3 DNA follows: TGTGCCAGCAGTGGGGTCCGGGACCAAGAGACCCAGTACTTC. Amino acid sequence: CASSGVRDQETQYF. V is TRBV2 and J is TRBJ2-5; D not resolved. The CDR3 length is 14 residues. The germline V and J ends were trimmed by 4 bases and 0 bases, with 9 bases remaining between them. CDR1 and CDR2 (germline): SNHLY, FYNNEI.

This clonotype was observed many times. V and J are TRBV12-3 or TRBV12-4 and TRBJ2-1; D perhaps matches TRBD2 (6 bases). Between the trimmed V and J ends, which lost 5 bases and 8 bases, there was a span of 13 bases. The CDR3 extends over 13 amino acids. The CDR3, as DNA: TGTGCCAGCAGTCCAACTAGCCACCATGAGCAGTTCTTC. Residues: CASSPTSHHEQFF.

This clonotype was seen at least ten times. The V call is TRBV5-1, the J call TRBJ2-3; 8 bases line up with TRBD1. V gave up 4 bases and J gave up 1 base; unmatched junction bases: 8. This CDR3 spans 16 amino acids. Germline CDR1 is SGHRS and CDR2 is YFSETQ. This chain's CDR3 is CASSQFLTGGTDTQYF. The CDR3 DNA follows: TGCGCCAGCAGCCAATTCTTGACAGGGGGCACAGATACGCAGTATTTT.

V is TRBV12-3 or TRBV12-4 and J is TRBJ2-7, with D perhaps matching TRBD1 or TRBD2 (5 bases each). Trimming pared 4 bases from V and 3 bases from J, leaving 10 bases between. CDR3 length: 13 amino acids. The CDR3 DNA reads TGTGCCAGCAGTTCCGGGACGGACTACGAGCAGTACTTC. This sequence encodes CASSSGTDYEQYF.

This clonotype was counted between two and nine times. The chain is built from TRBV21-1 and TRBJ1-5; the table's D call TRBD1 went unverified against the DNA. TRBV21-1 is recorded as a pseudogene. This CDR3 has 14 residues. CDR3 amino acids: CASSKEPGGQPQHF. DNA of the CDR3: TGTGCCAGCAGCAAAGAGCCTGGGGGACAGCCCCAGCATTTT.

The chain carries TRBV2 and TRBJ2-1; D perhaps matches TRBD2 (6 bases). Trimming stripped 10 bases from V and 1 base from J, with 17 bases between. Germline assignment: CDR1 SNHLY and CDR2 FYNNEI. This CDR3 has 15 amino acids. DNA for the CDR3: TGTGCCATCTTAGGGGCGGGGTATTCCTACAATGAGCAGTTCTTC. Protein product: CAILGAGYSYNEQFF.

V gene TRBV6-2 or TRBV6-3 combines with J gene TRBJ2-3, with 9 bases that match TRBD2. CDR1 is MNHEY and CDR2 is SVGEGT in the germline V gene. V lost 2 bases to trimming and J lost 4 bases; unmatched junction nucleotides: 10. There are 17 residues in the CDR3. This CDR3 reads CASSYGRRGGRADTQYF. The CDR3, as DNA: TGTGCCAGCAGTTACGGACGGCGGGGGGGCCGAGCAGATACGCAGTATTTT.

The chain joins TRBV12-3 or TRBV12-4 to TRBJ2-3; 7 nucleotides line up with TRBD2. The CDR3 consists of 17 residues. The ends lost 6 bases at V and 0 bases at J; junction bases unmatched: 12. The chain's CDR3 is CASSGSSSGVSTDTQYF. DNA for the CDR3: TGTGCCAGCAGCGGAAGCTCTAGCGGAGTGAGCACAGATACGCAGTATTTT.

V gene TRBV7-3 combines with J gene TRBJ2-2; D perhaps matches TRBD1 (6 bases). In germline, CDR1 is SGHTA, CDR2 FQGTGA. Trimming left V 0 bases short and J 5 bases short, with 13 bases between. The CDR3 consists of 16 residues. CDR3 bases: TGTGCCAGCAGCTTAACAAGAGGGGGTTGGACCGGGGAGCTGTTTTTT. Its translation: CASSLTRGGWTGELFF.

The CDR3: CASTGQGFSTDTQYF. CDR3 DNA sequence: TGTGCCAGCACCGGGCAGGGGTTTTCCACAGATACGCAGTATTTT. V usage is TRBV7-2 and J usage is TRBJ2-3; D is possibly TRBD1 (6 bases). The CDR3 totals 15 residues. CDR1 is SGHTA, CDR2 FQGNSA, per germline. Trimming took 7 bases from V and 2 from J, leaving 16 bases between them.

This chain uses TRBV24-1 with TRBJ2-1, with 12 bases aligning to TRBD2. Per germline, CDR1 KGHDR and CDR2 SFDVKD. Trimming at V came to 6 bases and at J to 8 bases, leaving 10 bases not matched to a gene. The CDR3 length is 16 residues. The chain's CDR3 is CATSITLAGGRDEQFF. CDR3 nucleotides: TGTGCCACCAGTATTACTCTAGCGGGAGGGCGGGATGAGCAGTTCTTC.

The genes are TRBV4-3 and TRBJ2-2; D is unresolved. CDR3 length equals 12 residues. Germline V CDR1 and CDR2: LGHNA, YSLEER. Trimming pared 0 bases from V and 14 bases from J, leaving 10 bases between. This chain's CDR3 is CASSQDASILFF. The CDR3 DNA follows: TGCGCCAGCAGCCAAGATGCTTCTATCCTGTTTTTT.

This clonotype was seen a handful of times. The rearrangement uses TRBV29-1 and TRBJ2-3; a possible D gene is TRBD2 (5 bases). The CDR3 has 12 residues. Looked up from germline, CDR1 is SQVTM and CDR2 is ANQGSEA. Trimming removed 4 bases at V and 3 bases at J, with 8 bases between. CDR3 nucleotide sequence: TGCAGCGTTGGAGGGCTGACAGATACGCAGTATTTT. It specifies CSVGGLTDTQYF.

This clonotype showed up just a few times. This chain joins TRBV3-1 and TRBJ2-5; 11 bases align to TRBD2. V shed 7 bases, J shed 5 bases, and the junction held 12 bases outside the gene matches. CDR1 and CDR2 from the germline V gene are LGHDT and YNNKEL (reference sequence). The CDR3 sequence is 16 residues long. In DNA form, the CDR3 reads TGTGCCAGCACCTCGACTAGCGGGGCACGGGGGGAGACCCAGTACTTC. This codes for CASTSTSGARGETQYF.

This clonotype appeared a few times. The chain uses TRBV29-1 and TRBJ2-1, with D maybe TRBD2 (5 bases). V shed 3 bases and J shed 6 bases, with 9 bases lying between them. CDR3 length equals 12 residues. Germline V lookup: CDR1 SQVTM, CDR2 ANQGSEA. The chain's CDR3 is CSVDPGGNEQFF. The DNA for the CDR3 is TGCAGCGTTGATCCCGGAGGCAATGAGCAGTTCTTC.

This clonotype was seen a handful of times. Written as DNA, the CDR3 is TGTGCCAGCAGTTTCATCACTAGGGACAATGAGCAGTTCTTC. Translating gives CASSFITRDNEQFF. The chain is built from TRBV12-3 or TRBV12-4 and TRBJ2-1; TRBD2 might be the D (5 bases). The CDR3 sequence is 14 residues long. Trimming took 3 bases from V and 5 from J, leaving 11 bases between them.